The 8 T cell receptor beta chains below come from one sample, sequenced in a study of T cells in Graves' hyperthyroidism and ophthalmopathy. Regions amplified from RNA transcripts were the TCR beta CDR3 regions. The HTBI set primed first-round TCR CDR3 RT-PCR. TCRdb analysed the multiplex PCR reads with MiXCR anew, one entry per CDR3 protein. The profile covers about 50,000 distinct CDR3 sequences, with about 49% appearing a single time and over 10% taken by the ten largest. Sequenced sample: blood. The receptors shown here come from a woman aged 30 to 39 with Graves' ophthalmopathy.

Regarding this clonotype: This may come from a read error, since a much larger clone is one base off. The chain recombines TRBV28 with TRBJ1-5; D is ambiguous. There are 15 residues in the CDR3. V lost 5 bases to trimming and J lost 1 base, with 12 bases between them. Germline V gene data show CDR1 as MDHEN and CDR2 as SYDVKM. CDR3: CASSILDVSNQPQHF. The DNA for the CDR3 is TGTGCCAGCAGTATACTGGACGTGAGCAATCAGCCCCAGCATTTT. The complete variable domain, with remaining parts taken from reference TRBV28 and TRBJ1-5, reads DVKVTQSSRYLVKRTGEKVFLECVQDMDHENMFWYRQDPGLGLRLIYFSYDVKMKEKGDIPEGYSVSREKKERFSLILESASTNQTSMYLCASSILDVSNQPQHFGDGTRLSIL.

This clonotype was counted at least ten times. The J gene is TRBJ2-2, the V gene TRBV29-1, with 7 bases aligning to TRBD1. J gave up 4 bases and V 6 bases, and 11 bases lay outside the gene matches. The CDR3 is 15 residues long. Germline loops: CDR1 SQVTM, CDR2 ANQGSEA. CDR3 residues: CSVLDRVSPTGELFF. DNA of the CDR3: TGCAGCGTCCTAGACAGGGTCTCGCCCACCGGGGAGCTGTTTTTT.

This clonotype was counted at least ten times. The chain has TRBV5-6 and TRBJ1-5; 11 bases fit TRBD1. Germline CDR1 reads SGHDT; CDR2 reads YYEEEE. This CDR3 region has 15 residues. The ends lost 7 bases at V and 3 bases at J; junction bases unmatched: 6. The CDR3 region is CASSDRGLYNQPQHF. As DNA, the CDR3 is TGTGCCAGCTCGGACAGGGGGCTTTACAATCAGCCCCAGCATTTT.

This chain links TRBV5-8 with TRBJ1-6, with D hard to call. The CDR3 loop spans 16 amino acids. The V gene's germline CDR1 is SGHTS and CDR2 YDEGEE. Trimming stripped 0 bases from V and 3 bases from J, with 10 bases between. The CDR3 is CASSLDDGDYNSPLHF. The CDR3 DNA reads TGTGCCAGCAGCTTGGACGACGGGGACTATAATTCACCCCTCCACTTT.

The rearrangement links TRBV29-1 to TRBJ2-3; tentative D call: TRBD2 (6 bases). Germline V gene data show CDR1 as SQVTM and CDR2 as ANQGSEA. CDR3 length: 13 amino acids. The germline V and J ends were trimmed by 4 bases and 1 base, with 9 bases remaining between them. DNA for the CDR3: TGCAGCGTTGTCGGAGGGCGCACAGATACGCAGTATTTT. Encoded protein: CSVVGGRTDTQYF.

The CDR3 coding sequence is TGTGCCAGCAGCTTGCCGCTAGCGGGAAGGAATGAGCAGTTCTTC. This gives the protein CASSLPLAGRNEQFF. This rearrangement joins TRBV7-8 to TRBJ2-1, with 9 bases matching TRBD2. CDR3 length equals 15 residues. Germline CDR1 SGHVS, CDR2 FQNEAQ. The V and J ends lost 3 bases and 7 bases, in that order; junction bases with no gene match: 7.

CDR3 residues: CSARGTGGDQPQHF. The CDR3 DNA is TGCAGTGCTAGGGGGACAGGGGGCGATCAGCCCCAGCATTTT. J is TRBJ1-5 and V is TRBV20-1; 12 nucleotides align to TRBD1. V was clipped by 3 bases and J by 5 bases; unmatched bases: 2. The CDR3 extends over 14 amino acids. CDR1 is DFQATT, CDR2 SNEGSKA, per germline (reference sequence).

This clonotype was recorded a few times. The chain carries TRBV3-1 and TRBJ1-2; D is unresolved. The CDR3 sequence is 13 residues long. Trimming pared 4 bases from V and 4 bases from J, leaving 10 bases between. The germline gives CDR1 LGHDT, CDR2 YNNKEL (reference sequence). DNA of the CDR3: TGTGCCAGCAGCCTCGGAGTTGCCTATGGCTACACCTTC. The encoded protein is CASSLGVAYGYTF.